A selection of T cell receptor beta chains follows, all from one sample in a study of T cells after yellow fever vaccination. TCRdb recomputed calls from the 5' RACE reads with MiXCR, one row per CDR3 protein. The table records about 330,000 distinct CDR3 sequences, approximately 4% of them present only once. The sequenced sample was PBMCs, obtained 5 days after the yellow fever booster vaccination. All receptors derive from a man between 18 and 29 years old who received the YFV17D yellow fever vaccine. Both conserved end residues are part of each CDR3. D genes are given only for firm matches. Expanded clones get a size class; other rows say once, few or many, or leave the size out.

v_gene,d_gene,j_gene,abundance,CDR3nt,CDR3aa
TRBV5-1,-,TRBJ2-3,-,TGCGCCAGCAGCTTAACAGGGTGGTCGGCAGATACGCAGTATTTT,CASSLTGWSADTQYF
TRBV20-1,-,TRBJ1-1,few,TGCAGTGCCGCCAGGAGGAACACTGAAGCTTTCTTT,CSAARRNTEAFF
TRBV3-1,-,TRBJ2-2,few,TGTGCCAGCAGCCAAGGAGAACTGATGAACACCGGGGAGCTGTTTTTT,CASSQGELMNTGELFF
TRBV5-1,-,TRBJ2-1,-,TGCGCCAGCAGCTTGGCCAATGCGGGGGGACAGGTTAGCTCCTACAATGAGCAGTTCTTC,CASSLANAGGQVSSYNEQFF
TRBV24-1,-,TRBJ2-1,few,TGTGCCACCAGCAATACCCTAGGGATTTACAATGAGCAGTTCTTC,CATSNTLGIYNEQFF
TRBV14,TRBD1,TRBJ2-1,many,TGTGCCAGCAGTCGACAGGGGAATGAGCAGTTCTTC,CASSRQGNEQFF
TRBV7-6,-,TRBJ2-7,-,TGTGCCAGCAGCTTAGTATCCGGGAACGAGCAGTACTTC,CASSLVSGNEQYF
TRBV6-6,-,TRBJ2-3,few,TGTGCCAGCGGCGAATATACGCAGTATTTT,CASGEYTQYF
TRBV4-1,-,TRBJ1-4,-,TGCGCCAGCAGCCAAGAAGTCGGGCAGGCTAATGAAAAACTGTTTTTT,CASSQEVGQANEKLFF
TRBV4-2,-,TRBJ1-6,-,TGTGCCAGCAGCCAAGGAGGCCTTAATTCACCCCTCCACTTT,CASSQGGLNSPLHF
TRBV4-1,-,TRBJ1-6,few,TGCGCCAGCAGCCCCGGGGGTAGGGGGGGCGATTCGGGTTCACCCCTCCACTTT,CASSPGGRGGDSGSPLHF
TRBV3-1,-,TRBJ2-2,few,TGTGCCAGCAGCGCCGTTCGAGGACCACCCACCGGGGAGCTGTTTTTT,CASSAVRGPPTGELFF
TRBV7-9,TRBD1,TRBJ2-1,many,TGTGCCAGCCGACAGGGGGGAAATGAGCAGTTCTTC,CASRQGGNEQFF
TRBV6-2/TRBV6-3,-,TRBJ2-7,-,TGTGCCAGCAGTACCCCTAGGACGGGAAGCTCCTACGAGCAGTACTTC,CASSTPRTGSSYEQYF
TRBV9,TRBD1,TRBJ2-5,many,TGTGCCAGCAGCGTGGGACAGGGATCCCCACAAGAGACCCAGTACTTC,CASSVGQGSPQETQYF
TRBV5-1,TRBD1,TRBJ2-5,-,TGCGCCAGCAGCTACAGGGGGCTGGAGACCCAGTACTTC,CASSYRGLETQYF
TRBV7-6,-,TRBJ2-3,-,TGTGCCAGCAGCTTAGGGGCCCTAAGGACCACAGATACGCAGTATTTT,CASSLGALRTTDTQYF
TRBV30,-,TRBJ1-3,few,TGTGCCTGGAGCGAACTGAGCTCTGGAAACACCATATATTTT,CAWSELSSGNTIYF
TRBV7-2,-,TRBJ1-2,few,TGTGCCAGCTCTGACAGTTTCTATGGCTACACCTTC,CASSDSFYGYTF
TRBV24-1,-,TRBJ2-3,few,TGTGCCACCAGTGATTCCGCCCTCAAAGGGACAGATACGCAGTATTTT,CATSDSALKGTDTQYF
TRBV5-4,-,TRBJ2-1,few,TGTGCCAGCAGCTTGGACAGACTGAGACAGTTCTTC,CASSLDRLRQFF
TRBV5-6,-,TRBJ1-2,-,TGTGCCAGCAGCTTGTACCAGGATAGTGGGTACACCTTC,CASSLYQDSGYTF
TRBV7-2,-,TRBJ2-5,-,TGTGCCAGCAGCCCCGGGCCGGTCCTCAGGGGAGAGACCCAGTACTTC,CASSPGPVLRGETQYF
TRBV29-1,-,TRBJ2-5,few,TGCAGCTCCCGACCCCGGGGGGCTGGAGAGACCCAGTACTTC,CSSRPRGAGETQYF
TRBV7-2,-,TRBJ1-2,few,TGTGCCAGCAGCTTAGGGGTTGGGGACGAGGGCTACACCTTC,CASSLGVGDEGYTF
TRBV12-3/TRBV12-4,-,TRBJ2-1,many,TGTGCCAGCAGTTTAGAGACTCCTGGGAATGAGCAGTTCTTC,CASSLETPGNEQFF
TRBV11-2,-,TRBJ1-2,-,TGTGCCAGCAGCTCCCCCCAGGGTTATGGCTACACCTTC,CASSSPQGYGYTF
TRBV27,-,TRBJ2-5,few,TGTGCCAGCAGGTCGGTAGAGGAGACCCAGTACTTC,CASRSVEETQYF
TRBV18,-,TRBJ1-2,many,TGTGCCAGCTCCCGGGAGGCGGTTTATCATGGCTACACCTTC,CASSREAVYHGYTF
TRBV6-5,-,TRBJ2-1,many,TGTGCCAGCAGTTGGGGGCAGCCCAATGAGCAGTTCTTC,CASSWGQPNEQFF
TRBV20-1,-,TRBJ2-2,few,TGCAGTGCTAACTCTCCGGGGCAAAACACCGGGGAGCTGTTTTTT,CSANSPGQNTGELFF
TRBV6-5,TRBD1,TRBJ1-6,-,TGTGCCAGCAGTCCCCGGACAGGGACTCTCTATAATTCACCCCTCCACTTT,CASSPRTGTLYNSPLHF
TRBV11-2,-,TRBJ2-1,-,TGTGCCAGCAGCCCCATTCAGGGGCGGTCCTACAATGAGCAGTTCTTC,CASSPIQGRSYNEQFF
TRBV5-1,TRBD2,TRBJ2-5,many,TGCGCCAGCAGCTTGGCTAGCGGGGTTGAGACCCAGTACTTC,CASSLASGVETQYF
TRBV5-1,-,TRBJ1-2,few,TGCGCCAGCAGCTCGGCAGGGGACGACAATGGCTACACCTTC,CASSSAGDDNGYTF
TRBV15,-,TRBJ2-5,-,TGTGCCACCAGCAGAGATCATGGCCGGGAGACCCAGTACTTC,CATSRDHGRETQYF
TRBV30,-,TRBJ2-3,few,TGTGCCTGGGACAGACTTAGCACAGATACGCAGTATTTT,CAWDRLSTDTQYF
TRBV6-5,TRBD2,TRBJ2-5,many,TGTGCCAGCAGACGCCTGGCGGGGGGAAACCAAGAGACCCAGTACTTC,CASRRLAGGNQETQYF
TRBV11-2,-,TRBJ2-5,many,TGTGCCAGCAGCTTAGCCCCCCAGTGGTTAGGGGAGACCCAGTACTTC,CASSLAPQWLGETQYF
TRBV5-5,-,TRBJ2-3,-,TGTGCCAGCAGCGTAAGTGGGGATCCAGATACGCAGTATTTT,CASSVSGDPDTQYF
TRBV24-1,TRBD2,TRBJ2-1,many,TGTGCCACTCACTCCGGGGGGAGTGAGCAGTTCTTC,CATHSGGSEQFF
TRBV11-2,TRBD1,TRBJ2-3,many,TGTGCCAGCAGCACATGGACAGGGCGGGCAGATACGCAGTATTTT,CASSTWTGRADTQYF
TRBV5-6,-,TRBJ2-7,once,TGTGCCAGCAGCAAGCACGAGCAGTACTTC,CASSKHEQYF
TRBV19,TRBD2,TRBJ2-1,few,TGTGCCAGTAGTAAGACTAGCGGGGCTGGTGAGCAGTTCTTC,CASSKTSGAGEQFF